This TCR beta chain was profiled in a study of read filtering for tumor transcriptome and immune sequencing. In the study overall: Revised staging placed roughly 8 patients in R-ISS I, 15 to 20 in II, 6 or 7 in III. DNase treatment preceded whole-transcriptome library preparation. Broader study findings: In IR-seq, single-read clonotypes were roughly 82% of clonotypes but approximately 3.5% of reads. Sorted CD138-negative bone marrow cells were not purified T cells.

Molecular barcoded adaptors covering alpha/delta and beta/gamma chains were used on roughly 370 ng RNA. MiXCR was run by TCRdb on the reads, yielding one entry per CDR3 protein. Among some 62,000 distinct CDR3 sequences listed, roughly 13% were seen once. Germline assignment: CDR1 KGHDR and CDR2 SFDVKD. The CDR3 runs to 16 residues. The V end lost 9 bases, the J end lost 3 bases, and 20 bases lay between the germline ends. This clonotype was detected ten times or more. Its matching antigen is unknown. J is TRBJ2-1 and V is TRBV24-1; D not certain. The sample comprised a population of CD138-negative cells sorted from bone marrow. This receptor was taken from a donor aged 40 or over with multiple myeloma. CDR3 bases: TGTGCCACCTCCGAATCGGCCAGCGCTTTCTACAATGAGCAGTTCTTC. Its protein is CATSESASAFYNEQFF.